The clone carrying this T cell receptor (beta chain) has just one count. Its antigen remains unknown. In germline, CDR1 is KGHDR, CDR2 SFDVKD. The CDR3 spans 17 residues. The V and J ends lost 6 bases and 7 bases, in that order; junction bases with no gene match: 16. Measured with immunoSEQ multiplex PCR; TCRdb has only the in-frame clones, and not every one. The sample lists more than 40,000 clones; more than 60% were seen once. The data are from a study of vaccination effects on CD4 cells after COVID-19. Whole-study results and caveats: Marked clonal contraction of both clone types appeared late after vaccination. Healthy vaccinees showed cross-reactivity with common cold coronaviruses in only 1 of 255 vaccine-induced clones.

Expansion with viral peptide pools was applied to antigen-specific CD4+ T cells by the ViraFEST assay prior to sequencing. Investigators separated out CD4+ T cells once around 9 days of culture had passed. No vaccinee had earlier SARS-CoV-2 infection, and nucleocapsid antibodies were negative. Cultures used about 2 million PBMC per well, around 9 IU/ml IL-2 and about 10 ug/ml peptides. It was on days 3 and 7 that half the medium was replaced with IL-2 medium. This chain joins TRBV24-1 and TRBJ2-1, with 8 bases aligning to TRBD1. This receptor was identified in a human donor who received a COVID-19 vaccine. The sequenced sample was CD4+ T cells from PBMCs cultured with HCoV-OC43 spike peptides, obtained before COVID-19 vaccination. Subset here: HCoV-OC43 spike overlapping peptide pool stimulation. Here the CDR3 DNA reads TGTGCCACCAGTCCACCCTCTAGTGGACAGGGTCTGAATGAGCAGTTCTTC. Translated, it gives CATSPPSSGQGLNEQFF.